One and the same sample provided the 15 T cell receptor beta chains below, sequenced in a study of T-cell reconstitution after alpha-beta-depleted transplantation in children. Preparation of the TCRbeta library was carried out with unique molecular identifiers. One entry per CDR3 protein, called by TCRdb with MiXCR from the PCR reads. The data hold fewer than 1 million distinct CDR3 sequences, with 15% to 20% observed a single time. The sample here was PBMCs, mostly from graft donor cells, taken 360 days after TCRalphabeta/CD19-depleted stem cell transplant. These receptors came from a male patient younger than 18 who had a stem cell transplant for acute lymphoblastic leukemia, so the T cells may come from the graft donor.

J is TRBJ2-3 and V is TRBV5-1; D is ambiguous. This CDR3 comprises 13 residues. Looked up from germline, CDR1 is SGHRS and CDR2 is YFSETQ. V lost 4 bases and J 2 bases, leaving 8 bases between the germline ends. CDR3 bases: TGCGCCAGCAGCCCCTTCTACACAGATACGCAGTATTTT. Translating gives CASSPFYTDTQYF.

The CDR3 bases are TGTGCCAGCAACCCGGAGGCTAGCGGGAGGGTGGGTGAGCAGTTCTTC. Translating gives CASNPEASGRVGEQFF. The chain employs TRBV27 and TRBJ2-1, with TRBD2 identical over 12 bases. J was trimmed by 9 bases and V by 7 bases; bases with no gene match: 13. In germline, CDR1 is MNHEY, CDR2 SMNVEV (reference sequence). The CDR3 is made up of 16 amino acids.

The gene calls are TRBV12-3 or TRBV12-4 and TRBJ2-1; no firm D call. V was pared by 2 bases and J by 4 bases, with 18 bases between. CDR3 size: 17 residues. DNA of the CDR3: TGTGCCAGCAGTTTACAATCCGGCGCGGTTCAGTACAATGAGCAGTTCTTC. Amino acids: CASSLQSGAVQYNEQFF.

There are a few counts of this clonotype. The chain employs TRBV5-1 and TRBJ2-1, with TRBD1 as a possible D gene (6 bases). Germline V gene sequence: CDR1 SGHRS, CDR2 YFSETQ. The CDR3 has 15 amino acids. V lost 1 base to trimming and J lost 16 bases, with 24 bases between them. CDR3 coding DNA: TGCGCCAGCAGCTTGTTGGGACAAGAGCACGGTTGGGGATTCTTC. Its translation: CASSLLGQEHGWGFF.

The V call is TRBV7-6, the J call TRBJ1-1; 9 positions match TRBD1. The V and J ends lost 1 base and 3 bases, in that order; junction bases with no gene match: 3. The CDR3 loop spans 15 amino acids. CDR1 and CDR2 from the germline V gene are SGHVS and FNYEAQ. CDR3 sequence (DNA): TGTGCCAGCAGCTTAGAGACAGGGGGTCACACTGAAGCTTTCTTT. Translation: CASSLETGGHTEAFF.

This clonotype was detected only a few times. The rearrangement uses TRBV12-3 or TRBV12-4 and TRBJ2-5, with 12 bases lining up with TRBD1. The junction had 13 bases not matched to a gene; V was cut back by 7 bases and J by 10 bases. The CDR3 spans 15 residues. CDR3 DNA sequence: TGTGCCAGCACCTATCCGGGACAGGGGGCGATTTACCAGTACTTC. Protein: CASTYPGQGAIYQYF.

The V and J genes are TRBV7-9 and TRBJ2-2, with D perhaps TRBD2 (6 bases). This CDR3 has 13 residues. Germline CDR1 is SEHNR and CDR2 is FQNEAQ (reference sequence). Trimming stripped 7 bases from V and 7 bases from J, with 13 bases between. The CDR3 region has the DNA TGTGCCAGCACCGGGACCGGGGGCGGGGAGCTGTTTTTT. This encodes CASTGTGGGELFF. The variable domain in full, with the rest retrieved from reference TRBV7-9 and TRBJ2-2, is DTGVSQNPRHKITKRGQNVTFRCDPISEHNRLYWYRQTLGQGPEFLTYFQNEAQLEKSRLLSDRFSAERPKGSFSTLEIQRTEQGDSAMYLCASTGTGGGELFFGEGSRLTVL.

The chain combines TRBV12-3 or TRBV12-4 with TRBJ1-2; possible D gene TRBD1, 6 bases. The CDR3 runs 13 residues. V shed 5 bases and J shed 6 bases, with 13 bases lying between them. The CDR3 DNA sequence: TGTGCCAGCAGTGAAACAGGGATCGATGGCTACACCTTC. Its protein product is CASSETGIDGYTF.

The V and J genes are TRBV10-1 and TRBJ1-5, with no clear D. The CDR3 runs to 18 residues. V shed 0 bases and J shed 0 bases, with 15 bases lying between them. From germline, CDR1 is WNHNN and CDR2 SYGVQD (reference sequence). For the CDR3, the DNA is TGCGCCAGCAGTGAGTCATCCCAGACTTCCTATAGCAATCAGCCCCAGCATTTT. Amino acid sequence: CASSESSQTSYSNQPQHF.

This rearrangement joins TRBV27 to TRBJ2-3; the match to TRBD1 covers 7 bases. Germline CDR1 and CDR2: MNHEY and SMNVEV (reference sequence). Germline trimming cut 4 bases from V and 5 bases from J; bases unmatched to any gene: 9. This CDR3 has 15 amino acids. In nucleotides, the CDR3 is TGTGCCAGCAGTTACGCAGGGGGTTTCAAAGATACGCAGTATTTT. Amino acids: CASSYAGGFKDTQYF.

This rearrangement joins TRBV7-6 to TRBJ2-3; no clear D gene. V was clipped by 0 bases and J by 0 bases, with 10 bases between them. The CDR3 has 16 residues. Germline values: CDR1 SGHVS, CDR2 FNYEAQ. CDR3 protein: CASSLAWTKSTDTQYF. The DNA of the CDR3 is TGTGCCAGCAGCTTAGCCTGGACCAAAAGCACAGATACGCAGTATTTT.

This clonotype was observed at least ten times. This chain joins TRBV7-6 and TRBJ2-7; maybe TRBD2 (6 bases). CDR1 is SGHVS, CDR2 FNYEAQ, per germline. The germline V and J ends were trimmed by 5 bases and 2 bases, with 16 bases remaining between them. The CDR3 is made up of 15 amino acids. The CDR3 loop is CASSTQPGLTYEQYF. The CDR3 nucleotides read TGTGCCAGCAGCACCCAACCGGGACTCACCTACGAGCAGTACTTC.

CDR3 bases: TGCGCCAGCAGCCTACCGGCGACAGGTTCCGAAGCTTTCTTT. This translates into CASSLPATGSEAFF. The rearrangement links TRBV4-1 to TRBJ1-1; possible D gene TRBD1, 6 bases. The CDR3 spans 14 residues. Trimming shortened V by 4 bases and J by 8 bases, and 17 bases separated the two germline ends. The germline CDR1 and CDR2 sequences are MGHRA and YSYEKL.

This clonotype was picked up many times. DNA for the CDR3: TGTGCCTGGAGTGCCGGGCCGTATCAGCCCCAGCATTTT. As protein: CAWSAGPYQPQHF. The chain has TRBV30 and TRBJ1-5; D is uncertain. The V end was cut by 1 base, the J end by 5 bases, with 9 bases between. CDR3 length: 13 amino acids. Germline lookup yields CDR1 GTSNPN and CDR2 SVGIG (reference sequence).

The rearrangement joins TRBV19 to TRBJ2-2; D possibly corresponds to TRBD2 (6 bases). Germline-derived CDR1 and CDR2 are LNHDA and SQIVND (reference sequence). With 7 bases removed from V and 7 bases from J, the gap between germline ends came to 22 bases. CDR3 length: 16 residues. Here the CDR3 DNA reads TGTGCCAGTAAATCTGGGGCGGGACGTTTCCACGGGGAGCTGTTTTTT. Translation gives CASKSGAGRFHGELFF.